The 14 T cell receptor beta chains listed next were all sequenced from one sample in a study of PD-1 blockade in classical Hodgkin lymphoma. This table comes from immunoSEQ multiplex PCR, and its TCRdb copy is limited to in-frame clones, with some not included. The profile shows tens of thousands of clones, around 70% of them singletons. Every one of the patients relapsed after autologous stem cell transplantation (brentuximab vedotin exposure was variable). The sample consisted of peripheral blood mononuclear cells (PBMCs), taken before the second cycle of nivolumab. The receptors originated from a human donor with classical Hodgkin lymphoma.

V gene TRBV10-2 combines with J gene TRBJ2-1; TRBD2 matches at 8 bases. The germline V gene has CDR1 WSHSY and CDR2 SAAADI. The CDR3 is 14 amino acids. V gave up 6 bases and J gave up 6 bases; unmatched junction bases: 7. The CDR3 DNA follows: TGCGCCAGCAGAGGGGCGGGAGGCTCCAATGAGCAGTTCTTC. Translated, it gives CASRGAGGSNEQFF.

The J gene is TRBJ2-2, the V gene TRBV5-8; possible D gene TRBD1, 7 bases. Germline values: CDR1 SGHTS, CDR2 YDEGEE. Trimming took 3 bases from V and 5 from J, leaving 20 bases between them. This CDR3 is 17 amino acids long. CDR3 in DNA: TGTGCCAGCAGCTCCCTGCGGACAGGTGGGAGGACCGGGGAGCTGTTTTTT. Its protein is CASSSLRTGGRTGELFF.

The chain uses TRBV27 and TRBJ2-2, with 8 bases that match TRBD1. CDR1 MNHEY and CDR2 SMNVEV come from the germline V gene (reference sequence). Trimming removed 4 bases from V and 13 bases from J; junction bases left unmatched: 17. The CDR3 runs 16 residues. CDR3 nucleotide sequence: TGTGCCAGCAGTTCCCCCGGTAATGGACAGGGTCTTGGGCTGTTTTTT. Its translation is CASSSPGNGQGLGLFF.

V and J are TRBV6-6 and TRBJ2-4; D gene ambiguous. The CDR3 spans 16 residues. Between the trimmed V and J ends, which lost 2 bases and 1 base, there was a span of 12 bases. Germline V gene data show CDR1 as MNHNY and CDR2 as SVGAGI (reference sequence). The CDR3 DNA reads TGTGCCAGCAGTTACGGCCCCAGAGCGGCCAAAAACATTCAGTACTTC. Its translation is CASSYGPRAAKNIQYF.

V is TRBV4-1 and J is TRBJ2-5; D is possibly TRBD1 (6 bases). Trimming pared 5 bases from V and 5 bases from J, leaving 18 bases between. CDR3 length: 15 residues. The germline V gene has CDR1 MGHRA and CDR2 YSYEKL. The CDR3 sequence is CASSRDGQSTETQYF. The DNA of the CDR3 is TGCGCCAGCAGCAGGGACGGACAGTCCACGGAGACCCAGTACTTC.

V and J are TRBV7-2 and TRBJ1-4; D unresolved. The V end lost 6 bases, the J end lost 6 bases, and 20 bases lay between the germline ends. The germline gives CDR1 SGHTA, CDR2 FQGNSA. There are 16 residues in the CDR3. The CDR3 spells CASRPALMAGDEKLFF. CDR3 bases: TGTGCCAGCAGACCCGCCCTCATGGCTGGGGATGAAAAACTGTTTTTT.

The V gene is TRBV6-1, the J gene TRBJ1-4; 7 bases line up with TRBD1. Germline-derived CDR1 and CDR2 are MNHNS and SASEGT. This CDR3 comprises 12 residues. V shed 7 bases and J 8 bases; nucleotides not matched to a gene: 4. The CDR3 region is CASKRQGEKLFF. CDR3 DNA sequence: TGTGCCAGCAAAAGACAGGGAGAAAAACTGTTTTTT.

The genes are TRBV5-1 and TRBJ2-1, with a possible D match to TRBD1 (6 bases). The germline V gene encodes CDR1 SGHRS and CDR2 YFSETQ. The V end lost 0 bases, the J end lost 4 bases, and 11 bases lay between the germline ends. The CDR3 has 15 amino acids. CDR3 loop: CASSLGGQTYNEQFF. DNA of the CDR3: TGCGCCAGCAGCTTGGGCGGACAGACTTACAATGAGCAGTTCTTC.

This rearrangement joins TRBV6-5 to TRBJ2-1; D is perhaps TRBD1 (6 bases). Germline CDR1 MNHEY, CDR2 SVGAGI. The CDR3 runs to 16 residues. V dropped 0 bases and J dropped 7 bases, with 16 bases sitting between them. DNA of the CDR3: TGTGCCAGCAGTTACTCGAAGGCAGGGGTGGGAAATGAGCAGTTCTTC. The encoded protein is CASSYSKAGVGNEQFF.

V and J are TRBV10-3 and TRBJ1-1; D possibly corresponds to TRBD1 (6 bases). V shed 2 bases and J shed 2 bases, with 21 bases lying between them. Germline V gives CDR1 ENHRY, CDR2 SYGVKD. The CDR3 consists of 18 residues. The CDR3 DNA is TGTGCCATCAGTGAGCGGGACACCAATTCGGGGGGTAACACTGAAGCTTTCTTT. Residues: CAISERDTNSGGNTEAFF.

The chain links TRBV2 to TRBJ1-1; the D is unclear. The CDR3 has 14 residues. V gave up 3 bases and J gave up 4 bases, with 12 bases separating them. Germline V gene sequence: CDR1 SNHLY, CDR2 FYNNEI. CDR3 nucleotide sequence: TGTGCCAGCAGTGAGTGGCAGTCTAGCACTGAAGCTTTCTTT. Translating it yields CASSEWQSSTEAFF.

CDR3 sequence reads: CASSKGRLQETQYF. Written as DNA, the CDR3 is TGTGCCAGTAGTAAGGGACGCCTCCAAGAGACCCAGTACTTC. This chain joins TRBV19 and TRBJ2-5; either TRBD1 or TRBD2 may supply D (5 bases each). The CDR3 sequence is 14 residues long. V gave up 4 bases and J gave up 1 base, with 10 bases separating them. CDR1 is LNHDA, CDR2 SQIVND, per germline (reference sequence).

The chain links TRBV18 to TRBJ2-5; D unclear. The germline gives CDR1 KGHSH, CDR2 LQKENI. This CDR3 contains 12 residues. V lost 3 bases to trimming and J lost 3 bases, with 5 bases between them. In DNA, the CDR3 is TGTGCCAGCTCACCGTACGAAGAGACCCAGTACTTC. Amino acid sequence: CASSPYEETQYF.

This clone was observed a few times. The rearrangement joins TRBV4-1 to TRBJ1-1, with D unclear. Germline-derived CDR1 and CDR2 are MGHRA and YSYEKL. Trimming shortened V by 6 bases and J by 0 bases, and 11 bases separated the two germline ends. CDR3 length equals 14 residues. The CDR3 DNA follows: TGCGCCAGCAGACTTACCAGGATGAACACTGAAGCTTTCTTT. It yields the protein CASRLTRMNTEAFF.